This T cell receptor beta chain was obtained from a study of shared clonotypes between healthy human individuals. Study overall: Donors had three CD4 naive, three CD4 memory, two CD8 naive and one CD8 memory plate apiece. General study findings and limits: Sample collection involved blood only; tissue repertoires are likely different.

CDR3 length equals 17 residues. Trimming cost V 0 bases and J 0 bases; bases outside gene matches: 3. Authors' processing steps: Sequence data from immunoSEQ were junction-only and lacked quality scores; consequently, filtering differed. Sequencing was performed with immunoSEQ multiplex PCR; in TCRdb, only in-frame clones are kept and a portion is missing. The V and J calls and clone size were taken over from that table, and D and trimming were inferred from the DNA. The data show about 2 million clones, approximately 94% seen once. The naive CD8 fraction comprised CD45RO-negative cells positively selected for CCR7 and excluded terminally differentiated effector memory CD45RA+ cells. As regards this clone: Its antigen is still unknown.

Material: naive CD8+ T cells sorted from blood. This chain joins TRBV23-1 and TRBJ1-3; 9 bases match TRBD1. TRBV23-1 is noted as an ORF with a role that remains uncertain. The sequence was obtained from a man between 18 and 35 years old in good health. CDR3 loop: CASSQSDRGSSGNTIYF. DNA for the CDR3: TGCGCCAGCAGTCAATCGGACAGGGGTTCCTCTGGAAACACCATATATTTT.